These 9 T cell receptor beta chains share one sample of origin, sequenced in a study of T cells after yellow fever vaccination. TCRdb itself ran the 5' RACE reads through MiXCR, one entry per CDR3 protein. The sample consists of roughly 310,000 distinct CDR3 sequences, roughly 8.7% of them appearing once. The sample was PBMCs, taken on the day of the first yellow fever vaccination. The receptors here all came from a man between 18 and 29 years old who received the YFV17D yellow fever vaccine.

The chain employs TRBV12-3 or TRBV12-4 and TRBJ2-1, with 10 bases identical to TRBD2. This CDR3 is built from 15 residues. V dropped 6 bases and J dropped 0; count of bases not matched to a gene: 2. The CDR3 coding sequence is TGTGCCAGCAGCGGACTAGCGGTCTCCTACAATGAGCAGTTCTTC. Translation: CASSGLAVSYNEQFF.

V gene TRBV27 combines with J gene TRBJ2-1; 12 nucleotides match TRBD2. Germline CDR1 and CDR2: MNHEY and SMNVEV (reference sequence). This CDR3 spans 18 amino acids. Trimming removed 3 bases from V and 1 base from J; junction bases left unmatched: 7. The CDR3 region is CASSFLTSGGWSYNEQFF. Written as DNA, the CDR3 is TGTGCCAGCAGTTTTTTGACTAGCGGGGGTTGGTCCTACAATGAGCAGTTCTTC.

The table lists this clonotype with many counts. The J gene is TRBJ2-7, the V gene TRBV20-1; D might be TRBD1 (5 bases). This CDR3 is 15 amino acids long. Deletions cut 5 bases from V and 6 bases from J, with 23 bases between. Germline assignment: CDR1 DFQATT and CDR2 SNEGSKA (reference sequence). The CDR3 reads CSAPHVGAVAGEQYF. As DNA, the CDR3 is TGCAGTGCTCCCCATGTTGGGGCGGTGGCAGGCGAGCAGTACTTC.

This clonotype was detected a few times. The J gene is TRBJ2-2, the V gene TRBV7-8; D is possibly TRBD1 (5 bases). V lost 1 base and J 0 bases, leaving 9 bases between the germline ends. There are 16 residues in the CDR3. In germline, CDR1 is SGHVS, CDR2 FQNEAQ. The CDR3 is CASSLEAGSNTGELFF. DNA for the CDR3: TGTGCCAGCAGCTTAGAAGCAGGGTCGAACACCGGGGAGCTGTTTTTT.

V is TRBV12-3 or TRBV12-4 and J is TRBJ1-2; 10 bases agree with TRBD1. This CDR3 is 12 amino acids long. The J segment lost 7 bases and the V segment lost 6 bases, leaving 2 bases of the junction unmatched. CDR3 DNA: TGTGCCAGCAGGGGACAGGGGCCTGGCTACACCTTC. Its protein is CASRGQGPGYTF.

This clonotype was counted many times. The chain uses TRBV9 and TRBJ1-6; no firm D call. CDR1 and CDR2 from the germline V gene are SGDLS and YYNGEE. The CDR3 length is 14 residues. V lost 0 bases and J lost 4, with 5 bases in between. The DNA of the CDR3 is TGTGCCAGCAGCGTAGCTGATTATAATTCACCCCTCCACTTT. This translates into CASSVADYNSPLHF.

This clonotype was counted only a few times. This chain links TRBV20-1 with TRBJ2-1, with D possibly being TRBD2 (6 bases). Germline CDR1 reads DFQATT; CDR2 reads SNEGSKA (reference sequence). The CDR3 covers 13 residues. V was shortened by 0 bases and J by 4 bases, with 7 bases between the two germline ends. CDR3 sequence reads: CSARDGGYNEQFF. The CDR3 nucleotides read TGCAGTGCTAGAGACGGGGGTTACAATGAGCAGTTCTTC.

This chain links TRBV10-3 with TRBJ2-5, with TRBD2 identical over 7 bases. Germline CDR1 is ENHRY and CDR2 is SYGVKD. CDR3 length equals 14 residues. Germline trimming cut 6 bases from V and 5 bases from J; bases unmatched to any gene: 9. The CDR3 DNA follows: TGTGCCATCAGCCTCAGCGGGGAAGGGGAGACCCAGTACTTC. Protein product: CAISLSGEGETQYF.

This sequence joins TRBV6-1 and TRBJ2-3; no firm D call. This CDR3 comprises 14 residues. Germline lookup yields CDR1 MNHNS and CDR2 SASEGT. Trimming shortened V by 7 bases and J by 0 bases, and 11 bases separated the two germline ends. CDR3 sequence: CASNAHHSTDTQYF. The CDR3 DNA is TGTGCCAGCAACGCCCACCATAGCACAGATACGCAGTATTTT.